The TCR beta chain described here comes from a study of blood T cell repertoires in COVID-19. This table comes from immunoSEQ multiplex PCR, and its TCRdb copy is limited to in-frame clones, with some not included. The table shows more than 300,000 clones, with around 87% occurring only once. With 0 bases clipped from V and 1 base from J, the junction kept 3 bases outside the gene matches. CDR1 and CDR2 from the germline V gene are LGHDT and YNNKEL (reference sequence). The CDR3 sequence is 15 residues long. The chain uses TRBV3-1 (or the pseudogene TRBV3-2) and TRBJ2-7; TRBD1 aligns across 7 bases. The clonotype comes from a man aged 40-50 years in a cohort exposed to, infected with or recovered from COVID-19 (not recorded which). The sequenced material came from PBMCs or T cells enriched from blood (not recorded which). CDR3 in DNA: TGTGCCAGCAGCCAAGATCAGGGACAGTCCTACGAGCAGTACTTC. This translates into CASSQDQGQSYEQYF.